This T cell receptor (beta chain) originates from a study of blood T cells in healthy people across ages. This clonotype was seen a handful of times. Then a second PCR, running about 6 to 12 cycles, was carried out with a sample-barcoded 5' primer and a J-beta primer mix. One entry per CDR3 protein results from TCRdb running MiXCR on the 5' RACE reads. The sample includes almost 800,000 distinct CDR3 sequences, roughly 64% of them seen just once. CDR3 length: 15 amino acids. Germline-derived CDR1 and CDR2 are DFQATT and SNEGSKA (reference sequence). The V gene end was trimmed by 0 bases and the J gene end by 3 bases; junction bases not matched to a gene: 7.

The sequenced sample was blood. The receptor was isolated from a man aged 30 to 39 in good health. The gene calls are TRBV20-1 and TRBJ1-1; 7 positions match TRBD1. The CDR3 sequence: CSARDGRQGDTEAFF. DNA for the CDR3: TGCAGTGCTAGAGATGGGCGACAGGGTGACACTGAAGCTTTCTTT.